The 5 T cell receptor beta chains presented below share a single source sample, sequenced in a study of blood T cell repertoires in COVID-19. Data came from immunoSEQ multiplex PCR; TCRdb stores just in-frame clones and leaves some out. The sample holds about 120,000 clones, 70% to 90% seen once. The sequenced material came from peripheral blood. The receptors here all came from a man aged 25-45 years with acute or convalescent COVID-19.

This chain links TRBV30 with TRBJ1-5; D call uncertain. The CDR3 sequence is 15 residues long. V was cut by 0 bases and J by 1 base, with 10 bases left in between. Germline V lookup: CDR1 GTSNPN, CDR2 SVGIG (reference sequence). In DNA, the CDR3 is TGTGCCTGGAGTGTTGGCGCGGGAAGCAATCAGCCCCAGCATTTT. This gives the protein CAWSVGAGSNQPQHF.

This clone appeared a few times. This chain uses TRBV7-9 with TRBJ1-6, with 7 bases matching TRBD1. CDR3 length: 13 residues. Germline V CDR1 and CDR2: SEHNR, FQNEAQ (reference sequence). The CDR3 bases are TGTGCGACGCTCCGGGACAGAAGTTCACCCCTCCACTTT. It codes for CATLRDRSSPLHF. Combining the CDR3 with reference TRBV7-9 and TRBJ1-6 gives the whole variable domain DTGVSQNPRHKITKRGQNVTFRCDPISEHNRLYWYRQTLGQGPEFLTYFQNEAQLEKSRLLSDRFSAERPKGSFSTLEIQRTEQGDSAMYLCATLRDRSSPLHFGNGTRLTVT.

J is TRBJ1-1 and V is TRBV4-1; TRBD1 matches at 8 bases. V dropped 2 bases and J dropped 3; count of bases not matched to a gene: 2. This CDR3 is 14 amino acids long. Looked up from germline, CDR1 is MGHRA and CDR2 is YSYEKL. Written as DNA, the CDR3 is TGCGCCAGCAGCCAAACGACAGGGGACACTGAAGCTTTCTTT. Its translation is CASSQTTGDTEAFF.

A single count supports this clone. This chain connects TRBV12-3 or TRBV12-4 to TRBJ1-1; D might be TRBD1 (5 bases). CDR3 size: 13 residues. V lost 8 bases to trimming and J lost 3 bases, with 13 bases between them. The CDR3: CASSPRGYTEAFF. The CDR3 nucleotides are TGTGCCAGCTCCCCGCGGGGGTACACTGAAGCTTTCTTT.

The CDR3 nucleotides are TGTGCCAGCAGCTTCACTAGCGGGGGGGCCCCAGATACGCAGTATTTT. Translated, it gives CASSFTSGGAPDTQYF. This chain joins TRBV7-2 and TRBJ2-3; 13 nucleotides line up with TRBD2. The ends lost 3 bases at V and 4 bases at J; junction bases unmatched: 4. Germline lookup yields CDR1 SGHTA and CDR2 FQGNSA. This CDR3 region has 16 residues.